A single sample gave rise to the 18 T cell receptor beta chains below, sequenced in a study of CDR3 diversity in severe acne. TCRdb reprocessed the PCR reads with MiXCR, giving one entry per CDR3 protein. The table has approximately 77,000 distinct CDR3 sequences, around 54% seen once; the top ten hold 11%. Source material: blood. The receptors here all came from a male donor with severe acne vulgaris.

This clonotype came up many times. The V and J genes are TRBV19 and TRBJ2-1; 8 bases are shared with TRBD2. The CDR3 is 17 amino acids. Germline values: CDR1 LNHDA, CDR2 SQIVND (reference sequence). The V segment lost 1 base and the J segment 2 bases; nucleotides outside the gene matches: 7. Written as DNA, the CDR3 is TGTGCCAGTAGTATAGCTATAGCGGGATTTACCTACAATGAGCAGTTCTTC. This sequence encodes CASSIAIAGFTYNEQFF.

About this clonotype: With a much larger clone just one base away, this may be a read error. The CDR3 DNA follows: TGTGCCAGCAGCCCCACGGGCTATGGCTACACCTTC. Translation: CASSPTGYGYTF. The V call is TRBV4-2, the J call TRBJ1-2, with unresolved D. The CDR3 spans 12 residues. V was pared by 4 bases and J by 4 bases, with 7 bases between. From germline, CDR1 is LGHNA and CDR2 YNFKEQ.

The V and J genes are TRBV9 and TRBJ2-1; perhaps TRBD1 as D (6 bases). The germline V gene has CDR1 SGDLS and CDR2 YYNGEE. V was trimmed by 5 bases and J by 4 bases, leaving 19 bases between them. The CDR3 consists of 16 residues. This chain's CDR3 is CASSATTPDRYNEQFF. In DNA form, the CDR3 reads TGTGCCAGCAGTGCGACCACCCCCGACAGGTACAATGAGCAGTTCTTC.

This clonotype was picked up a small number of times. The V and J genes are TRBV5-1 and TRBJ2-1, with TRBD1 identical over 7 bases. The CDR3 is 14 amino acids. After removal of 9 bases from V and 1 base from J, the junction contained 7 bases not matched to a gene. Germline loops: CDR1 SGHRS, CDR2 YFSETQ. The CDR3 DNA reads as TGCGCCAAGACCCCGGGACAGTCCTACAATGAGCAGTTCTTC. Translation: CAKTPGQSYNEQFF.

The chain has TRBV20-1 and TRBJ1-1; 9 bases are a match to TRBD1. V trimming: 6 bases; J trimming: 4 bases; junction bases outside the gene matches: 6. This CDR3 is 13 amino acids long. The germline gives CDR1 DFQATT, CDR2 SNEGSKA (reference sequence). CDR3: CSAKGGQGTEAFF. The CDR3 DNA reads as TGCAGTGCGAAAGGGGGACAGGGCACTGAAGCTTTCTTT.

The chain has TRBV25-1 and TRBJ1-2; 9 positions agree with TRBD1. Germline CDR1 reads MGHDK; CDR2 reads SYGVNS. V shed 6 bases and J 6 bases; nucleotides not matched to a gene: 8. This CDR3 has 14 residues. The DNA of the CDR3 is TGTGCCAGCAGCTCTACGGGGACAGGGCATGGCTACACCTTC. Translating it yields CASSSTGTGHGYTF.

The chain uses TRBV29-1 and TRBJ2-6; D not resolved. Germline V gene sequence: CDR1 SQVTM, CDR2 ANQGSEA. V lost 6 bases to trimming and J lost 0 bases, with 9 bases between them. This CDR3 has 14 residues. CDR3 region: CSVDSSSGANVLTF. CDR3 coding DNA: TGCAGCGTCGATTCGAGCTCTGGGGCCAACGTCCTGACTTTC.

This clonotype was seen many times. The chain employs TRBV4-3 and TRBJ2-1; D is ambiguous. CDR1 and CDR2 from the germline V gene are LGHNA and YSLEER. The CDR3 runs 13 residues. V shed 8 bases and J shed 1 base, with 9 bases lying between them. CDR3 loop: CASGPGSYNEQFF. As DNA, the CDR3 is TGCGCCAGCGGACCTGGGTCCTACAATGAGCAGTTCTTC.

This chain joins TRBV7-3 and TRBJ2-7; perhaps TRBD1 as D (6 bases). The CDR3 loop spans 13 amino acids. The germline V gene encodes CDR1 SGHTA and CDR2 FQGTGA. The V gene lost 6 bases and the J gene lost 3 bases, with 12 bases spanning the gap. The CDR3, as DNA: TGTGCCAGCAGTGATATAGGGGGCTACGAGCAGTACTTC. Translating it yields CASSDIGGYEQYF.

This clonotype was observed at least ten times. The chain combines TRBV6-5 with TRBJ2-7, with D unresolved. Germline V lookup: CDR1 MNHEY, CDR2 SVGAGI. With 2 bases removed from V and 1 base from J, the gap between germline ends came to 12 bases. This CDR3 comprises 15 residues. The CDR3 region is CASSYKFDASYEQYF. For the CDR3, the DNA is TGTGCCAGCAGTTACAAATTTGACGCATCCTACGAGCAGTACTTC.

CDR3 sequence: CASSLDRVGEQFF. The CDR3 DNA sequence: TGTGCCAGCAGCTTAGATCGGGTGGGTGAGCAGTTCTTC. This rearrangement joins TRBV11-2 to TRBJ2-1; D is uncertain. There are 13 residues in the CDR3. V was pared by 0 bases and J by 9 bases, with 9 bases between. The germline V gene has CDR1 SGHAT and CDR2 FQNNGV.

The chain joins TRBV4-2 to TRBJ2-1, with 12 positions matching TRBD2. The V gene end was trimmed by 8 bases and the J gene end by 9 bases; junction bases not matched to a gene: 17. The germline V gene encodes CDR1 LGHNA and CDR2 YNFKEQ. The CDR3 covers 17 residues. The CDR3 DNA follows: TGTGCCAGCGAGAGACTAGCGGGAGTCGGGGACCGTAGTGAGCAGTTCTTC. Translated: CASERLAGVGDRSEQFF.

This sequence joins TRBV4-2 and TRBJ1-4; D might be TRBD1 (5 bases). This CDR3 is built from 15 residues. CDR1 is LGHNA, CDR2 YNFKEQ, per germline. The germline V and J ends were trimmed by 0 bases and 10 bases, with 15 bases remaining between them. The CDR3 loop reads CASSQDTQGFGKLFF. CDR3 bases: TGTGCCAGCAGCCAAGATACCCAGGGATTCGGAAAACTGTTTTTT.

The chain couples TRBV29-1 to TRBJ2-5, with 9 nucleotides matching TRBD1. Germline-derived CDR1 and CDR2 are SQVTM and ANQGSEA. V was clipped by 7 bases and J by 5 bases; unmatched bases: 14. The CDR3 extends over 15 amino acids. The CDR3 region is CSAARDREEGETQYF. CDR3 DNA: TGCAGCGCTGCCCGGGACAGGGAGGAAGGGGAGACCCAGTACTTC.

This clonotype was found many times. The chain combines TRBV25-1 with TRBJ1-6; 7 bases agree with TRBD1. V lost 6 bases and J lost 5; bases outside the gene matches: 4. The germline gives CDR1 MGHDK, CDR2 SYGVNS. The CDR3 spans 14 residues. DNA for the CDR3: TGTGCCAGCAGCAATACAGGGGATAATTCACCCCTCCACTTT. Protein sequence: CASSNTGDNSPLHF.

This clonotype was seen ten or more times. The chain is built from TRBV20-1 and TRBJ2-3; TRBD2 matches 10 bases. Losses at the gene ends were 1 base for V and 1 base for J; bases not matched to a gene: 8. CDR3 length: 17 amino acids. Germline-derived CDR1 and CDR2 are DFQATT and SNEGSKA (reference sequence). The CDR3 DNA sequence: TGCAGTGCTAGAGCCCCCTTCGGACTAGCGGGCACAGATACGCAGTATTTT. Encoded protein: CSARAPFGLAGTDTQYF.

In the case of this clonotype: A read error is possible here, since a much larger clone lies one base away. The CDR3, as DNA: TGTGCCAGCAGTACCTGGGGCGGGACCGTCCTGACTTTC. Translating it yields CASSTWGGTVLTF. V gene TRBV25-1 combines with J gene TRBJ2-6; a possible D gene is TRBD2 (6 bases). Germline assignment: CDR1 MGHDK and CDR2 SYGVNS. Trimming removed 5 bases at V and 12 bases at J, with 14 bases between. This CDR3 is 13 amino acids long.

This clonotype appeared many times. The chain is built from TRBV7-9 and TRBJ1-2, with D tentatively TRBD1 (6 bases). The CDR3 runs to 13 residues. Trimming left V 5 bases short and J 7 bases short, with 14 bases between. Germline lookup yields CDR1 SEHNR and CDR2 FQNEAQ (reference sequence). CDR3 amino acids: CASSGTGLSGYTF. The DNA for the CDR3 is TGTGCCAGCAGCGGTACAGGGCTAAGTGGCTACACCTTC.